Given below is one T cell receptor beta chain in context. Its matching antigen is unknown. The sample originates from a study of graft-versus-host responses after intestinal transplantation. Study at large: Isolated intestinal, liver-intestinal, or multivisceral transplants were what recipients had. Once they had received anti-thymocyte globulin induction, all recipients took tacrolimus and steroids for about 3 years.

Findings of the study overall: GvH clones occurred in recipient marrow; some first appeared in ileum or blood. Graft-versus-host to host-versus-graft clonal ratios in allografts were high in patients with graft-donor T cell macrochimerism.

Looked up from germline, CDR1 is MDHEN and CDR2 is SYDVKM. V shed 4 bases and J 5 bases; nucleotides not matched to a gene: 4. The CDR3 totals 13 residues. The table came from immunoSEQ multiplex PCR; TCRdb's copy has only in-frame clones and leaves some out. The repertoire has 120,000 or so clones, roughly 95% of them found once; the top ten carry 0.4% to 0.55%. The receptor was isolated from a human donor who received an intestinal transplant. The chain combines TRBV28 with TRBJ2-7, with 8 bases fitting TRBD2. The starting material was unstimulated CD8+ T cells sorted from spleen or lymph node cells, obtained before intestinal transplant. The CDR3 region is CASSSAGLDEQYF. CDR3 DNA: TGTGCCAGCAGTTCCGCGGGACTAGACGAGCAGTACTTC.